The 30 T cell receptor beta chains listed next were all sequenced from one sample in a study of shared clonotypes between healthy human individuals. TCRdb's table, derived via immunoSEQ multiplex PCR, lists solely in-frame clones and lacks some. The sample records 1.5 million to 2.5 million clones, over 85% being singletons. CD8 cells classed as naive were CD45RO-negative and positively selected for CCR7, excluding terminally differentiated effector memory CD45RA+ cells. The sequenced sample consisted of naive CD8+ T cells sorted from blood. These receptors came from a man younger than 35 in good health.

This chain links TRBV29-1 with TRBJ2-7, with D hard to call. Germline V gene data show CDR1 as SQVTM and CDR2 as ANQGSEA. The V gene lost 6 bases and the J gene lost 2 bases, with 14 bases spanning the gap. The CDR3 loop spans 13 amino acids. The DNA of the CDR3 is TGCAGCGTAACAGCCACTGCTACCTACGAGCAGTACTTC. It specifies CSVTATATYEQYF.

The chain recombines TRBV14 with TRBJ2-3; the D is unclear. Germline-derived CDR1 and CDR2 are SGHDN and FVKESK. Deletions cut 1 base from V and 5 bases from J, with 10 bases between. This CDR3 contains 14 residues. CDR3 coding DNA: TGTGCCAGCAGCCAAGCGGGCTTCAGAGATACGCAGTATTTT. It specifies CASSQAGFRDTQYF.

V gene TRBV10-3 combines with J gene TRBJ2-2, with a possible D match to TRBD1 (5 bases). Trimming shortened V by 6 bases and J by 1 base, and 15 bases separated the two germline ends. The CDR3 is 16 amino acids. CDR1 is ENHRY, CDR2 SYGVKD, per germline. CDR3 coding DNA: TGTGCCATCAGGGACATCATTACAGGGAACACCGGGGAGCTGTTTTTT. Residues: CAIRDIITGNTGELFF.

V gene TRBV27 combines with J gene TRBJ1-1, with TRBD1 matching over 9 bases. Germline CDR1 and CDR2: MNHEY and SMNVEV (reference sequence). V was clipped by 3 bases and J by 6 bases; unmatched bases: 5. The CDR3 has 14 residues. The CDR3 is CASSLGTGTSEAFF. CDR3 nucleotides: TGTGCCAGCAGTTTGGGGACAGGGACTTCTGAAGCTTTCTTT.

The chain recombines TRBV4-3 with TRBJ1-2; no firm D call. The germline V gene encodes CDR1 LGHNA and CDR2 YSLEER. The CDR3 is made up of 15 amino acids. Trimming took off 4 bases at V and 0 bases at J, with 12 bases between the two ends. The CDR3 region is CASSPRHDSNYGYTF. The CDR3 nucleotides read TGCGCCAGCAGCCCCCGACACGATTCTAACTATGGCTACACCTTC.

This clone came up once. The chain recombines TRBV6-5 with TRBJ2-5, with 12 bases that match TRBD2. Losses at the gene ends were 2 bases for V and 5 bases for J; bases not matched to a gene: 3. CDR1 is MNHEY and CDR2 is SVGAGI in the germline V gene. There are 15 residues in the CDR3. The CDR3, as DNA: TGTGCCAGCAGTTACGGACTAGCGGGGTACGAGACCCAGTACTTC. This encodes CASSYGLAGYETQYF.

This chain connects TRBV27 to TRBJ2-1; D is possibly TRBD1 or TRBD2 (5 bases each). V gave up 5 bases and J gave up 6 bases, with 14 bases separating them. The CDR3 loop spans 14 amino acids. Germline CDR1 MNHEY, CDR2 SMNVEV (reference sequence). DNA of the CDR3: TGTGCCAGCAGTCCACTAGGGGCGTTCAATGAGCAGTTCTTC. Translation: CASSPLGAFNEQFF.

This rearrangement joins TRBV7-2 to TRBJ2-3, with TRBD2 identical over 8 bases. The CDR3 extends over 16 amino acids. Germline CDR1 is SGHTA and CDR2 is FQGNSA. Trimming cost V 5 bases and J 2 bases; bases outside gene matches: 9. CDR3 sequence (DNA): TGTGCCAGCAGCCCCGGGTACGGGGGGGTCACAGATACGCAGTATTTT. It is translated as CASSPGYGGVTDTQYF.

The gene calls are TRBV27 and TRBJ2-3; weak D call: TRBD1 (5 bases). There are 17 residues in the CDR3. CDR1 is MNHEY, CDR2 SMNVEV, per germline (reference sequence). V lost 3 bases, J lost 0 bases, and 16 bases lay in between. The CDR3, as DNA: TGTGCCAGCAGTTTTTTCATGGGCGGACATAGCACAGATACGCAGTATTTT. Translation: CASSFFMGGHSTDTQYF.

This clone is a singleton in its sample. The identical CDR3 is also encoded by other nucleotide sequences in the sample. The chain uses TRBV6-6 and TRBJ2-7; 10 bases agree with TRBD1. The V and J ends lost 5 bases and 3 bases, in that order; junction bases with no gene match: 4. This CDR3 has 14 residues. Germline CDR1 is MNHNY and CDR2 is SVGAGI (reference sequence). The CDR3 protein is CASSPGQGGYEQYF. The CDR3 DNA sequence: TGTGCCAGCAGTCCCGGACAGGGGGGCTACGAGCAGTACTTC.

V and J are TRBV30 and TRBJ1-2, with 9 bases lining up with TRBD1. The V segment lost 7 bases and the J segment 8 bases; nucleotides outside the gene matches: 5. Looked up from germline, CDR1 is GTSNPN and CDR2 is SVGIG (reference sequence). The CDR3 runs 11 residues. The CDR3 bases are TGTGCCTTCACAGGGGGCTGGGGCTACACCTTC. It yields the protein CAFTGGWGYTF.

The chain employs TRBV5-8 and TRBJ1-2; D gene uncertain. The germline CDR1 and CDR2 sequences are SGHTS and YDEGEE. The CDR3 runs to 13 residues. Trimming cost V 4 bases and J 3 bases, with 10 bases left between them. CDR3 DNA sequence: TGTGCCAGCAGCCTCGAGTGGGACTATGGCTACACCTTC. It specifies CASSLEWDYGYTF.

The chain recombines TRBV7-9 with TRBJ1-6; D is ambiguous. The CDR3 totals 14 residues. CDR1 SEHNR and CDR2 FQNEAQ come from the germline V gene (reference sequence). With 3 bases removed from V and 7 bases from J, the gap between germline ends came to 10 bases. The CDR3 loop reads CASSLRGDNSPLHF. The DNA of the CDR3 is TGTGCCAGCAGCTTGCGGGGTGACAATTCACCCCTCCACTTT.

The rearrangement links TRBV13 to TRBJ2-7; TRBD2 agrees at 10 bases. Losses at the gene ends were 4 bases for V and 6 bases for J; bases not matched to a gene: 0. Per the germline V gene, CDR1 is PRHDT and CDR2 is FYEKMQ (reference sequence). CDR3 size: 12 residues. CDR3 nucleotides: TGTGCCAGCAGCTGGACTAGCGGCGAGCAGTACTTC. Translated, it gives CASSWTSGEQYF.

Comments on this clone: Other DNA sequences of this sample code for an identical CDR3. CDR3 DNA: TGTGCCAGCAGTTTTGGCCACGAGCAGTACTTC. Its translation is CASSFGHEQYF. This chain connects TRBV27 to TRBJ2-7; D is unresolved. Per germline, CDR1 MNHEY and CDR2 SMNVEV (reference sequence). This CDR3 comprises 11 residues. Trimming took off 3 bases at V and 5 bases at J, with 5 bases between the two ends.

The rearrangement uses TRBV1 and TRBJ2-5; no DNA check was done on the table's D call, TRBD2. TRBV1 is described as a pseudogene. The CDR3 is 16 residues long. The CDR3 region has the DNA TGCACCAGCAGCCACTGTAGCGGGGGGATAAAAGAGACCCAGTACTTC. It encodes CTSSHCSGGIKETQYF.

This sequence joins TRBV6-1 and TRBJ1-6; 8 bases align to TRBD1. Germline assignment: CDR1 MNHNS and CDR2 SASEGT. This CDR3 region has 17 residues. Trimming at V came to 0 bases and at J to 3 bases, leaving 4 bases not matched to a gene. The CDR3 DNA reads as TGTGCCAGCAGTGAAGCCCAGGGGGCGGTCTATAATTCACCCCTCCACTTT. It translates to CASSEAQGAVYNSPLHF.

The CDR3 sequence: CASSPVSTDSENTEAFF. For the CDR3, the DNA is TGTGCCAGCTCACCAGTGTCTACCGACAGTGAAAACACTGAAGCTTTCTTT. The chain combines TRBV18 with TRBJ1-1; tentative D call: TRBD1 (5 bases). Looked up from germline, CDR1 is KGHSH and CDR2 is LQKENI. CDR3 size: 17 residues. Trimming shortened V by 2 bases and J by 2 bases, and 18 bases separated the two germline ends.

The chain joins TRBV27 to TRBJ2-1, with D hard to call. Per the germline V gene, CDR1 is MNHEY and CDR2 is SMNVEV (reference sequence). The CDR3 contains 14 residues. Trimming pared 3 bases from V and 4 bases from J, leaving 10 bases between. CDR3 sequence reads: CASSFRSGYNEQFF. The DNA of the CDR3 is TGTGCCAGCAGTTTTCGTTCAGGATACAATGAGCAGTTCTTC.

This chain links TRBV4-1 with TRBJ2-1; D gene uncertain. Germline V gene sequence: CDR1 MGHRA, CDR2 YSYEKL. Trimming took off 3 bases at V and 8 bases at J, with 11 bases between the two ends. This CDR3 is built from 13 residues. This chain's CDR3 is CASSQVDLHEQFF. CDR3 bases: TGCGCCAGCAGCCAGGTAGATTTACATGAGCAGTTCTTC.

On this clone: Other DNA sequences of this sample code for an identical CDR3. CDR3 residues: CASSPGGGSYEQYF. The CDR3 DNA reads as TGCGCCAGCAGCCCAGGGGGAGGAAGTTACGAGCAGTACTTC. The gene calls are TRBV5-1 and TRBJ2-7, with D possibly being TRBD1 (7 bases). CDR1 SGHRS and CDR2 YFSETQ come from the germline V gene. CDR3 length equals 14 residues. V lost 4 bases and J 4 bases, leaving 15 bases between the germline ends.

The chain recombines TRBV28 with TRBJ2-3; perhaps TRBD1 as D (5 bases). CDR3 size: 14 residues. V lost 8 bases and J lost 0, with 12 bases in between. CDR1 and CDR2 from the germline V gene are MDHEN and SYDVKM. The CDR3 nucleotides read TGTGCCAGCTCTACAGGTCTTAGCACAGATACGCAGTATTTT. The encoded protein is CASSTGLSTDTQYF. Supplemented by reference TRBV28 and TRBJ2-3, the full variable domain reads DVKVTQSSRYLVKRTGEKVFLECVQDMDHENMFWYRQDPGLGLRLIYFSYDVKMKEKGDIPEGYSVSREKKERFSLILESASTNQTSMYLCASSTGLSTDTQYFGPGTRLTVL.

Concerning this clone: The identical CDR3 is also encoded by other nucleotide sequences in the sample. The chain uses TRBV7-6 and TRBJ2-3; 14 bases are a match to TRBD2. The germline V gene encodes CDR1 SGHVS and CDR2 FNYEAQ. J lost 3 bases, V lost 5 bases, and 1 base had no gene match. This CDR3 is built from 15 residues. The CDR3 sequence: CASSRTSGGTDTQYF. CDR3 nucleotide sequence: TGTGCCAGCAGCCGGACTAGCGGGGGGACAGATACGCAGTATTTT.

The V and J genes are TRBV7-9 and TRBJ2-2, with D perhaps assigned TRBD1 or TRBD2 (5 bases each). V was pared by 6 bases and J by 6 bases, with 20 bases between. The CDR3 runs to 16 residues. Germline-derived CDR1 and CDR2 are SEHNR and FQNEAQ (reference sequence). CDR3 in amino acids: CASSFSPGLGPGELFF. CDR3 nucleotides: TGTGCCAGCAGTTTTAGCCCGGGGCTGGGGCCCGGGGAGCTGTTTTTT.

J is TRBJ2-7 and V is TRBV15; TRBD1 matches 10 bases. Trimming cost V 5 bases and J 2 bases; bases outside gene matches: 3. Germline V gene lookup returns CDR1 LNHNV and CDR2 YYDKDF (reference sequence). CDR3 length equals 14 residues. The DNA of the CDR3 is TGTGCCACCAGCTGGGACAGGGGAACCTACGAGCAGTACTTC. Translating it yields CATSWDRGTYEQYF.

This rearrangement joins TRBV6-5 to TRBJ2-5, with D tentatively TRBD1 (6 bases). Deletions cut 0 bases from V and 5 bases from J, with 13 bases between. Germline loops: CDR1 MNHEY, CDR2 SVGAGI. The CDR3 is made up of 15 amino acids. CDR3 DNA sequence: TGTGCCAGCAGTTACTCGATTACAGGGTTGGAGACCCAGTACTTC. Translating gives CASSYSITGLETQYF.

This sequence joins TRBV23-1 and TRBJ2-5; D is unclear. TRBV23-1 is filed as an ORF, its function uncertain. Trimming shortened V by 7 bases and J by 3 bases, and 6 bases separated the two germline ends. CDR3 size: 11 residues. This CDR3 reads CASNREETQYF. Here the CDR3 DNA reads TGCGCCAGCAACAGAGAAGAGACCCAGTACTTC.

In the case of this clone: This sample also contains other DNA sequences that code for the same CDR3. This rearrangement joins TRBV7-9 to TRBJ2-7; D call uncertain. Germline CDR1 and CDR2: SEHNR and FQNEAQ (reference sequence). The V gene lost 1 base and the J gene lost 2 bases, with 6 bases spanning the gap. The CDR3 is 13 amino acids. CDR3 residues: CASSLEGTYEQYF. Written as DNA, the CDR3 is TGTGCCAGCAGCTTAGAGGGCACCTACGAGCAGTACTTC.

The chain is built from TRBV29-1 and TRBJ1-5; D ambiguous. In germline, CDR1 is SQVTM, CDR2 ANQGSEA. V lost 4 bases to trimming and J lost 0 bases, with 7 bases between them. The CDR3 contains 13 residues. This chain's CDR3 is CSVVSDSNQPQHF. CDR3 nucleotides: TGCAGCGTTGTGTCGGATAGCAATCAGCCCCAGCATTTT.

The chain has TRBV27 and TRBJ1-2; unclear D gene. CDR3 length: 15 amino acids. Germline V gene data show CDR1 as MNHEY and CDR2 as SMNVEV (reference sequence). The V gene lost 1 base and the J gene lost 7 bases, with 16 bases spanning the gap. CDR3 loop: CASSLFPAGIGGYTF. CDR3 sequence (DNA): TGTGCCAGCAGTTTATTTCCGGCGGGTATTGGTGGCTACACCTTC.